These T cell receptor beta chains were read from a single sample in a study of technical replicates of blood from a handful of donors. Sequencing was performed with immunoSEQ multiplex PCR; in TCRdb, only in-frame clones are kept and a portion is missing. This table holds about 89,000 clones, 85% to 95% found once. Input material: T cells isolated from PBMCs. The receptors come from a human donor in good health. The CDR3 runs from the conserved cysteine through the conserved F or W. D genes are given only for firm matches. The size of a clone is reported for some rows only, either as once, few or many, or as a class for expanded clones.

size: -
J: TRBJ1-5
D: -
V: TRBV6-1
CDR3: CASSDLNRFSNQPQHF
DNA: TGTGCCAGCAGTGATCTCAACAGATTTAGCAATCAGCCCCAGCATTTT

size: -
J: TRBJ2-7
D: TRBD1
V: TRBV7-9
CDR3: CASSRTGSSYEQYF
DNA: TGTGCCAGCAGCCGGACAGGAAGCTCCTACGAGCAGTACTTC

size: -
J: TRBJ2-5
D: -
V: TRBV7-9
CDR3: CASSLVIPEETQYF
DNA: TGTGCCAGCAGCTTAGTTATACCGGAAGAGACCCAGTACTTC

size: -
J: TRBJ2-7
D: -
V: TRBV7-6
CDR3: CASSLLDSTYEQYF
DNA: TGTGCCAGCAGCTTACTGGACAGCACCTACGAGCAGTACTTC

size: once
J: TRBJ2-7
D: -
V: TRBV19
CDR3: CASSVSGGAYEQYF
DNA: TGTGCCAGTAGTGTTAGCGGAGGGGCCTACGAGCAGTACTTC

size: -
J: TRBJ2-7
D: TRBD1
V: TRBV5-6
CDR3: CASSRPRGTGWSYEQYF
DNA: TGTGCCAGCAGCAGACCCCGCGGGACAGGGTGGTCCTACGAGCAGTACTTC

size: -
J: TRBJ2-2
D: -
V: TRBV9
CDR3: CASSVWGGPTGELFF
DNA: TGTGCCAGCAGCGTTTGGGGGGGCCCCACCGGGGAGCTGTTTTTT

size: -
J: TRBJ2-1
D: -
V: TRBV19
CDR3: CASSIPGSYNEQFF
DNA: TGTGCCAGTAGTATCCCGGGTTCCTACAATGAGCAGTTCTTC

size: -
J: TRBJ2-7
D: -
V: TRBV5-1
CDR3: CASSRSEGRRYEQYF
DNA: TGCGCCAGCAGCCGATCGGAGGGACGTCGTTACGAGCAGTACTTC

size: -
J: TRBJ2-7
D: TRBD2
V: TRBV7-9
CDR3: CAIPGSGSYEQYF
DNA: TGTGCCATCCCGGGTAGCGGGAGTTACGAGCAGTACTTC

size: -
J: TRBJ2-5
D: TRBD2
V: TRBV7-9
CDR3: CASSAGLAGFQETQYF
DNA: TGTGCCAGCAGCGCCGGACTAGCGGGGTTTCAAGAGACCCAGTACTTC

size: -
J: TRBJ1-1
D: -
V: TRBV7-6
CDR3: CASRNRFETEAFF
DNA: TGTGCCAGCAGGAACAGGTTCGAGACTGAAGCTTTCTTT

size: -
J: TRBJ2-4
D: -
V: TRBV7-2
CDR3: CASRGGAGIPNKAKNIQYF
DNA: TGTGCCAGCAGAGGGGGAGCGGGAATACCCAACAAAGCCAAAAACATTCAGTACTTC

size: -
J: TRBJ1-2
D: TRBD1
V: TRBV7-2
CDR3: CASSGQGYGYTF
DNA: TGTGCCAGCAGCGGACAGGGATATGGCTACACCTTC